These T cell receptor beta chains were read from a single sample in a study of cytomegalovirus exposure and HLA in healthy donors. The assay was immunoSEQ multiplex PCR, and TCRdb's table has in-frame clones only and misses some. The repertoire has 84,000 or so clones, around 77% of them found once; the top ten carry about 3.1%. Sample: PBMCs. The receptor set was obtained from a man aged 50-60 years in good health and CMV-seronegative. Each CDR3 is given with its conserved first and last residue. A D gene is named only where the DNA matches it firmly. Not every row has a clone size; where given, it reads once, few, many or a size class.

cdr3_aa | cdr3_nt | clone_size | j_call | d_call | v_call
CASRRTPDTDTQYF | TGCGCCAGCAGAAGGACACCCGACACAGATACGCAGTATTTT | - | TRBJ2-3 | - | TRBV5-1
CASSFGRGRDSPLHF | TGTGCCAGCAGTTTTGGTAGGGGCCGTGATTCACCCCTCCACTTT | - | TRBJ1-6 | - | TRBV27
CATSREWYTRHNEQFF | TGTGCCACCAGCAGAGAGTGGTATACTAGACACAATGAGCAGTTCTTC | - | TRBJ2-1 | - | TRBV15
CASTPSQGPGELFF | TGTGCCAGCACCCCGAGCCAGGGCCCCGGGGAGCTGTTTTTT | - | TRBJ2-2 | - | TRBV2
CASSSSGSSYNEQFF | TGTGCCAGCAGTTCCTCCGGGAGCTCCTACAATGAGCAGTTCTTC | - | TRBJ2-1 | - | TRBV6-6
CASSGTSEQYF | TGTGCCAGCAGTGGAACTAGCGAGCAGTACTTC | - | TRBJ2-7 | - | TRBV2
CASSATGGAALETQYF | TGTGCCAGCAGCGCGACAGGGGGCGCAGCATTAGAGACCCAGTACTTC | once | TRBJ2-5 | TRBD1 | TRBV7-8
CASSPTQGHEQYF | TGTGCCAGCAGCCCGACCCAGGGGCACGAGCAGTACTTC | few | TRBJ2-7 | - | TRBV7-3
CSVARGGFEQYF | TGCAGCGTTGCCAGGGGTGGCTTCGAGCAGTACTTC | - | TRBJ2-7 | - | TRBV29-1
CASSLGQPNEKLFF | TGCGCCAGCAGCTTGGGACAGCCGAATGAAAAACTGTTTTTT | once | TRBJ1-4 | - | TRBV5-1
CASSQSGQMGQFF | TGCGCCAGCAGCCAAAGTGGACAGATGGGGCAGTTCTTC | - | TRBJ2-1 | - | TRBV5-1
CASSPRTVLSGYTF | TGTGCCAGCAGCCCCCGGACAGTCCTTAGCGGCTACACCTTC | - | TRBJ1-2 | - | TRBV9
CASSILRGVLSGANVLTF | TGTGCCAGTAGTATACTGCGGGGGGTTCTCTCTGGGGCCAACGTCCTGACTTTC | - | TRBJ2-6 | TRBD2 | TRBV19
CASSLPSGSEQYF | TGTGCCAGCAGTTTACCTTCGGGGTCCGAGCAGTACTTC | few | TRBJ2-7 | - | TRBV6-5
CAISRQGMNTEAFF | TGTGCCATCAGCCGCCAGGGTATGAACACTGAAGCTTTCTTT | once | TRBJ1-1 | - | TRBV5-4
CASSFSREAFF | TGTGCCAGCAGCTTTTCCAGAGAAGCTTTCTTT | - | TRBJ1-1 | - | TRBV7-9
CASSPDREKLFF | TGCGCCAGCAGCCCAGACAGGGAAAAACTGTTTTTT | once | TRBJ1-4 | - | TRBV5-1
CASSQDRGASGTGELFF | TGCGCCAGCAGCCAAGATCGGGGGGCTAGCGGGACCGGGGAGCTGTTTTTT | few | TRBJ2-2 | TRBD2 | TRBV4-3
CASSPETEISGDTIYF | TGTGCCAGCAGCCCAGAGACAGAAATATCGGGGGACACCATATATTTT | - | TRBJ1-3 | - | TRBV7-9
CAISDREINQPQHF | TGTGCCATCAGTGACAGGGAAATCAATCAGCCCCAGCATTTT | - | TRBJ1-5 | - | TRBV10-3
CASGTGNTEAFF | TGCGCCAGCGGAACAGGGAACACTGAAGCTTTCTTT | - | TRBJ1-1 | - | TRBV4-1
CASSAGGTGGGGTEAFF | TGCGCCAGCAGCGCGGGAGGGACAGGCGGCGGGGGAACTGAAGCTTTCTTT | - | TRBJ1-1 | TRBD1 | TRBV5-1
CASSRDRAVNEQFF | TGTGCCAGCTCTCGGGACAGGGCCGTCAATGAGCAGTTCTTC | - | TRBJ2-1 | TRBD1 | TRBV18
CASSQGQITNYGYTF | TGTGCCAGCAGCCAGGGACAGATAACTAACTATGGCTACACCTTC | - | TRBJ1-2 | TRBD1 | TRBV14
CASSTTSGGVRTDTQYF | TGTGCCAGTAGTACAACTAGCGGGGGGGTACGCACAGATACGCAGTATTTT | - | TRBJ2-3 | TRBD2 | TRBV19
CASSPSGGAVEQYF | TGTGCCAGCAGCCCTAGCGGGGGGGCGGTCGAGCAGTACTTC | - | TRBJ2-7 | TRBD2 | TRBV7-2
CASSELGQVSYEQYF | TGTGCCAGCAGTGAACTGGGGCAGGTATCCTACGAGCAGTACTTC | - | TRBJ2-7 | - | TRBV25-1
CASSPVGGQKGETQYF | TGTGCCAGCAGTCCTGTCGGAGGTCAGAAAGGAGAGACCCAGTACTTC | - | TRBJ2-5 | - | TRBV28
CASSSMGLADQETQYF | TGTGCCAGCAGCTCCATGGGACTAGCGGACCAAGAGACCCAGTACTTC | - | TRBJ2-5 | TRBD2 | TRBV7-2
CASSLPIGQGSTEAFF | TGTGCCAGCAGCTTACCAATAGGACAGGGTAGCACTGAAGCTTTCTTT | - | TRBJ1-1 | TRBD1 | TRBV7-9
CASSDHAGASYEQYF | TGTGCCAGCAGCGATCATGCAGGGGCATCCTACGAGCAGTACTTC | - | TRBJ2-7 | - | TRBV6-1
CASSLGLSSYNEQFF | TGTGCCAGCAGCTTAGGCCTTAGCTCCTACAATGAGCAGTTCTTC | - | TRBJ2-1 | - | TRBV7-9
CASSWGVRAGANVLTF | TGTGCCAGCAGCTGGGGGGTGAGGGCTGGGGCCAACGTCCTGACTTTC | - | TRBJ2-6 | - | TRBV7-6
CASSPGQGRESAGYTF | TGTGCCAGTAGTCCGGGACAGGGGAGGGAGTCAGCTGGCTACACCTTC | - | TRBJ1-2 | TRBD1 | TRBV19
CSSSSTGTGNTEAFF | TGTTCCAGCAGCTCCACCGGGACAGGGAACACTGAAGCTTTCTTT | - | TRBJ1-1 | TRBD1 | TRBV7-9
CSVEGATSGTYNEQFF | TGCAGCGTTGAAGGGGCGACTAGCGGGACCTACAATGAGCAGTTCTTC | - | TRBJ2-1 | TRBD2 | TRBV29-1
CIPSVGAGTSGGAVRTGELFF | - | - | TRBJ2-2 | - | TRBV1
CASTISGGATETQYF | TGCGCCAGCACTATTAGCGGGGGGGCCACTGAGACCCAGTACTTC | - | TRBJ2-5 | TRBD2 | TRBV5-1
CATSRDPPYEQYF | TGTGCCACCAGCAGAGATCCCCCGTACGAGCAGTACTTC | - | TRBJ2-7 | - | TRBV15